This T cell receptor beta chain was sequenced in a study of T cells in Graves' hyperthyroidism and ophthalmopathy. Whole-study results and caveats: Blood held most thyroid clonotypes expanded above 0.001 frequency. In simple terms, a model built on 13 V-J features told ophthalmopathy apart from stable hyperthyroidism.

Using RNA transcripts as the source, TCR beta CDR3 regions were amplified. Researchers ran a first-round RT-PCR on the TCR CDR3 using the HTBI primer set. Each CDR3 protein is one row after TCRdb ran MiXCR on the multiplex PCR reads. This table holds more than 500,000 distinct CDR3 sequences, 40% to 50% found once. This clonotype appeared a few times. Its antigen is undetermined. Lactation, pregnancy, other autoimmune disease or uncontrolled infection led to exclusion of patients. The study based diagnoses on clinical symptoms, serum thyroxine and TRAb, thyroid ultrasound and orbital computed tomography. CDR1 and CDR2 (germline): DFQATT, SNEGSKA (reference sequence). V dropped 0 bases and J dropped 4 bases, with 12 bases sitting between them. This CDR3 comprises 15 residues.

Sequenced input: peripheral blood or thyroid tissue (not recorded which). This clonotype was obtained from an adult woman with Graves' disease, either hyperthyroidism or ophthalmopathy (not recorded which). This chain connects TRBV20-1 to TRBJ1-4; D is possibly TRBD1 (6 bases). CDR3 region: CSARDGGGSNEKLFF. CDR3 coding DNA: TGCAGTGCTAGAGATGGGGGCGGCAGTAATGAAAAACTGTTTTTT.